This T cell receptor beta chain was sequenced in a study (dated by TCRdb to 2014 to 2015). Study-level background: The study examined whether tumor-infiltrating Tregs in breast cancer are drawn from blood Tregs or arise in situ by conversion from other CD4+ T cell subsets.

Cells that were CD4+CD25+CD127-/low were the ones isolated as Tregs. Tregs, naive and memory CD4+ T cells from tumor, blood and ipsilateral draining lymph nodes of about five breast cancer patients underwent full-length TCR alpha and beta sequencing. Tumor tissue and lymph nodes obtained by ipsilateral axillary dissection were perfused with PBS, cut into small pieces and digested using collagenase I and hyaluronidase. Ficoll density gradient centrifugation was used to isolate mononuclear cells from lymph nodes or from more than 40 ml of peripheral blood. FACS confirmed that the sorted cell populations were more than 90% pure. Amplification of full-length TCR variable regions was done by 5' RACE PCR using constant-region reverse primers, and this step was followed by semi-nested PCR with Nested Universal Primer A. Using the ReliaPrep RNA Cell Miniprep System, total RNA was extracted, and the SMARTer RACE 5'/3' Kit was then used to reverse transcribe the RNA into 5'RACE-ready cDNA. Multiplex adaptors were used to barcode the full-length TCR alpha and beta libraries, which were then sequenced on an Illumina MiSeq. Processing in the source paper ran as follows. Sequencing data were pooled across the five patients for each of nine subset-tissue groups and compared by unsupervised clustering of TCR gene usage. The Morisita-Horn index was used to calculate repertoire similarity, with shared sequences weighted according to their contribution to each repertoire. The public sequencing data were trimmed at Q25 with fastp and processed into clonotypes with MiXCR by TCRdb, which kept only in-frame beta chains. Every CDR3 protein is listed once, alongside the most common genes and DNA of its rows. These V and J calls rely on TCRdb rather than the paper's analysis. The sample table shows about 40,000 distinct CDR3 sequences, and 22% are seen once. About 4.5% of the sample comes from the top ten.

Worth noting for this clonotype: There is no known antigen for this receptor. No qualities accompany the bases; no much larger clone lies one base away.

Trimmed from V: 4 bases; trimmed from J: 6 bases; junction bases lacking a gene match: 8. The CDR3 covers 15 residues, taking in both the cysteine and the phenylalanine. Left in the record is the CDR3 DNA by itself, 45 bases read in frame from the first base. CDR1 and CDR2 are drawn from the germline V gene: SGHVS, FQNEAQ. General study outcomes and caveats: Tumor memory CD4+ T cell TCR gene usage clustered with blood and lymph node memory CD4+ cells and lymph node naive CD4+ cells. The TCR alpha and beta sequences of tumor-infiltrating Tregs showed the greatest overlap with tumor naive CD4+ T cells, followed by blood naive CD4+ T cells. The validation in the larger cohort was limited to a single TCR beta V-J rearrangement instead of whole repertoires.

The TCR originated in a female donor with breast cancer. The chain uses TRBV7-8 and TRBJ2-3, and 9 junction bases match TRBD2. Sequencing was done on a sample of Tregs sorted from a lymph node. The DNA sequence reads TGTGCCAGCAGCTACGGGGCTAGCGGGGACGATACGCAGTATTTT. This gives the protein CASSYGASGDDTQYF.